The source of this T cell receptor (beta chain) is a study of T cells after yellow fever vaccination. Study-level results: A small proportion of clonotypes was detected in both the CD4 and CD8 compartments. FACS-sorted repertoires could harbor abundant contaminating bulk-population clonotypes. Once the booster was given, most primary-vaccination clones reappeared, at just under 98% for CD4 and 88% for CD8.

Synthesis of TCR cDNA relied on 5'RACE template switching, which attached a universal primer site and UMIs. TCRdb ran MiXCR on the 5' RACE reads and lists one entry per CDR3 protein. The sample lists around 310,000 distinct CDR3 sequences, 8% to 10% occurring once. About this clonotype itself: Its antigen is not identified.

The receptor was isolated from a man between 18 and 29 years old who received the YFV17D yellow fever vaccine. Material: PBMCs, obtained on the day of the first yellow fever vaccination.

The CDR3 DNA reads TGTGCTAGTGGTTTGGTACGTTTCGGTGAAGGGGTAAGGACTGAAGCTTTCTTT. This sequence encodes CASGLVRFGEGVRTEAFF. The rearrangement links TRBV12-5 to TRBJ1-1; the D gene is possibly TRBD1 (5 bases). The germline V gene encodes CDR1 LGHNT and CDR2 FRNRAP. The V gene lost 0 bases and the J gene lost 5 bases, with 22 bases spanning the gap. The CDR3 runs to 18 residues. Complete variable domain (other parts from reference TRBV12-5 and TRBJ1-1): DARVTQTPRHKVTEMGQEVTMRCQPILGHNTVFWYRQTMMQGLELLAYFRNRAPLDDSGMPKDRFSAEMPDATLATLKIQPSEPRDSAVYFCASGLVRFGEGVRTEAFFGQGTRLTVV.